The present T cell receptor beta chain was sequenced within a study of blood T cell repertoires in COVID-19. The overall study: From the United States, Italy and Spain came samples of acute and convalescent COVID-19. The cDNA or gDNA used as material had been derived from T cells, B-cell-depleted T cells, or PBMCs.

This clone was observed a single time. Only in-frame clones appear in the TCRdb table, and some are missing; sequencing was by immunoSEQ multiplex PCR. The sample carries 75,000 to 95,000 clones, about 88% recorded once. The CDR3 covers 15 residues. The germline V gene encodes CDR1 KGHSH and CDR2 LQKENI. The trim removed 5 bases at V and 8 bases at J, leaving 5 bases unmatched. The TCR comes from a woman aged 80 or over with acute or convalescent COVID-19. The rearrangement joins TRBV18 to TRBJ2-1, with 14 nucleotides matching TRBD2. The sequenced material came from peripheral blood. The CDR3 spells CASSSTSGRAYEQFF. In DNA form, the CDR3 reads TGTGCCAGCTCATCGACTAGCGGGAGGGCCTATGAGCAGTTCTTC.